This T cell receptor beta chain was identified during a study of cytomegalovirus exposure and HLA in healthy donors. The overall study: A data release that came early held tens of millions of unique TCRs from HLA-typed donors.

General study results and limits: For TCR beta chains, V- and J-gene trimming was later linked to a missense DCLRE1C variant. The authors later found HLA-associated TCR beta chains more clonally expanded than equally common others. Segments of the TCR beta V type were, in most cases, productive about 87% or about 30% of the time in an earlier analysis.

Germline V gives CDR1 MNHEY, CDR2 SMNVEV (reference sequence). The ends lost 0 bases at V and 8 bases at J; junction bases unmatched: 14. The CDR3 spans 18 residues. In regard to this clone: Antigen specificity is unknown.

The PCR used 60 Vbeta and 13 Jbeta primers. Libraries were prepared by immunoSEQ multiplex PCR; TCRdb keeps only in-frame clonotypes and omits some of them. The repertoire holds approximately 280,000 clones, about 90% seen once, with approximately 2.2% in the top ten. Sequencing used PBMCs. The gene calls are TRBV27 and TRBJ2-1; TRBD2 aligns across 9 bases. This TCR came from a woman between 18 and 30 years old in good health and CMV-seronegative. CDR3 protein: CASSLSVLAGLIGDEQFF. The DNA of the CDR3 is TGTGCCAGCAGTTTATCGGTGCTAGCGGGGTTAATTGGAGATGAGCAGTTCTTC.